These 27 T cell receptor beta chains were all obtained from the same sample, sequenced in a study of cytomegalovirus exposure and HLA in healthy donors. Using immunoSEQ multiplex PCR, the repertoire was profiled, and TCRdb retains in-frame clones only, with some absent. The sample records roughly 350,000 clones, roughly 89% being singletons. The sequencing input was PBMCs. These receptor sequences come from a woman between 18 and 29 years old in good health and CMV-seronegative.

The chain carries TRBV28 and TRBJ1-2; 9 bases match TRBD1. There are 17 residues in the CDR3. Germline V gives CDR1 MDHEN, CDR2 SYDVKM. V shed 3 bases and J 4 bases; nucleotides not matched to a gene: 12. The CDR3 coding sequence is TGTGCCAGCAGTTTGGGACAGGGAGTAAGGTTCAGCTATGGCTACACCTTC. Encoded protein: CASSLGQGVRFSYGYTF.

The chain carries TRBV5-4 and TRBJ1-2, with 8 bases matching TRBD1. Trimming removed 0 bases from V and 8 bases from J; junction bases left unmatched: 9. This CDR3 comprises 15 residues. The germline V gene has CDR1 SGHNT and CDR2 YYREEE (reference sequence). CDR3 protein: CASSLVVDRAKGYTF. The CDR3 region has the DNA TGTGCCAGCAGCTTGGTGGTGGACAGGGCAAAAGGCTACACCTTC.

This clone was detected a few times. The CDR3 coding sequence is TGTGCCAGCAGTTATGGTGCAGGCCGGGAGTCCAATGAGCAGTTCTTC. Translated: CASSYGAGRESNEQFF. The chain has TRBV6-9 and TRBJ2-1, with a weak D call TRBD2 (6 bases). Trimming took 2 bases from V and 6 from J, leaving 17 bases between them. CDR3 length: 16 residues. CDR1 MNHGY and CDR2 SVAAGI come from the germline V gene.

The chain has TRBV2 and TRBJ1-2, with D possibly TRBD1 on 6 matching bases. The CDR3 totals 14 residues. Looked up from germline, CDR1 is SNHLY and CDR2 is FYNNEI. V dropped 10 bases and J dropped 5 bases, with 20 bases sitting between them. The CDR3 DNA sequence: TGTGCCACCCGGGGCGGGGGGGCGGATTATGGCTACACCTTC. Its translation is CATRGGGADYGYTF.

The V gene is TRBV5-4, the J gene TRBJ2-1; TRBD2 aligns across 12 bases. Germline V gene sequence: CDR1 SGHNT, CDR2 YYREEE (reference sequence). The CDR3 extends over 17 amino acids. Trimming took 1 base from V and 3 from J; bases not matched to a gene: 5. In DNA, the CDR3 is TGTGCCAGCAGCTTGACCGGGACTAGCGGGCTCTACAATGAGCAGTTCTTC. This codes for CASSLTGTSGLYNEQFF. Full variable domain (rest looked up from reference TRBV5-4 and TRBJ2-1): ETGVTQSPTHLIKTRGQQVTLRCSSQSGHNTVSWYQQALGQGPQFIFQYYREEENGRGNFPPRFSGLQFPNYSSELNVNALELDDSALYLCASSLTGTSGLYNEQFFGPGTRLTVL.

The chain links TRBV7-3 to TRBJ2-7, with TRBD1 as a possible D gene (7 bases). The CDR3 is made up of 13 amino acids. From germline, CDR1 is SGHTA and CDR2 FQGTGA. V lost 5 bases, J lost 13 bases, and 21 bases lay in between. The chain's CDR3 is CASSQGGTAALYF. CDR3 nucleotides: TGTGCCAGCAGCCAAGGGGGGACAGCGGCACTCTACTTC.

The CDR3 sequence: CASRPTGPGVEQYF. The CDR3, as DNA: TGTGCCAGCAGACCCACAGGGCCCGGGGTCGAGCAGTACTTC. This chain connects TRBV2 to TRBJ2-7; perhaps TRBD1 as D (6 bases). Per germline, CDR1 SNHLY and CDR2 FYNNEI. There are 14 residues in the CDR3. Trimming shortened V by 6 bases and J by 6 bases, and 18 bases separated the two germline ends.

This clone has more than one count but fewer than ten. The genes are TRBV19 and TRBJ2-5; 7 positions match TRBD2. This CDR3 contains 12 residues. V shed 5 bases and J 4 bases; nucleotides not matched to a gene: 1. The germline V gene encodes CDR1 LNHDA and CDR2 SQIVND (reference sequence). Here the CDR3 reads CASSPSGETQYF. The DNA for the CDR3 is TGTGCCAGTAGTCCTAGCGGAGAGACCCAGTACTTC.

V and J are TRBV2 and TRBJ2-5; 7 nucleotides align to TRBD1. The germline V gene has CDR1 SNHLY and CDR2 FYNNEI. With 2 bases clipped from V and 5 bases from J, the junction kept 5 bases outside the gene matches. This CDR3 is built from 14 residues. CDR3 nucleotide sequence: TGTGCCAGCAGTGAAAGGGGGCTATTGGAGACCCAGTACTTC. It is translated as CASSERGLLETQYF.

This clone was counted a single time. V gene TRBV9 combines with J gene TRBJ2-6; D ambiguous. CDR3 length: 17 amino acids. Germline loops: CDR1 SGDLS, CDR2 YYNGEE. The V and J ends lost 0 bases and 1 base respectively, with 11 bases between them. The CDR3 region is CASSVGPGISGANVLTF. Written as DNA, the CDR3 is TGTGCCAGCAGCGTAGGACCAGGTATATCTGGGGCCAACGTCCTGACTTTC.

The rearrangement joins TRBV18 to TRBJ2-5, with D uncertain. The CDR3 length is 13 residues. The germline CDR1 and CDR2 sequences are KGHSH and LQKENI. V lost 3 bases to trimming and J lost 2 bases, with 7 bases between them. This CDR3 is CASSPWQQETQYF. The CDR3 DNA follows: TGTGCCAGCTCACCGTGGCAGCAAGAGACCCAGTACTTC.

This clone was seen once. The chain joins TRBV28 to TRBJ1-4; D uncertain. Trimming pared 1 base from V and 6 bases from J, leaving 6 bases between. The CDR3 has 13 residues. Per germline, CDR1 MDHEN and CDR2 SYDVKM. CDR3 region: CASSLFRDEKLFF. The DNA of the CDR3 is TGTGCCAGCAGTTTATTTCGGGATGAAAAACTGTTTTTT.

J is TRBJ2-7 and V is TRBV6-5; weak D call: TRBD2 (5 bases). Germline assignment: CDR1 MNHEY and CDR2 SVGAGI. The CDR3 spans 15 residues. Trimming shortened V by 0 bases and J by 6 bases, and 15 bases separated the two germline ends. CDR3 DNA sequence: TGTGCCAGCAGTTACTCGTCGGGGAGCCCGGGCGAGCAGTACTTC. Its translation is CASSYSSGSPGEQYF.

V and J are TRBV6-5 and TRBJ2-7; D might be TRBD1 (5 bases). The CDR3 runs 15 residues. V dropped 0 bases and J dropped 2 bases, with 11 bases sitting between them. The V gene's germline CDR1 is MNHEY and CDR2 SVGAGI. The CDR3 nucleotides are TGTGCCAGCAGTTACTCTCTCCAGGGAACCTACGAGCAGTACTTC. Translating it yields CASSYSLQGTYEQYF.

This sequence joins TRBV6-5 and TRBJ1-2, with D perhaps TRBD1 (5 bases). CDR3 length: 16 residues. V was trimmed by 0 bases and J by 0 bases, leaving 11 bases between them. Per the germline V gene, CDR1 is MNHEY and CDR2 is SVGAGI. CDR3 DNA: TGTGCCAGCAGTTACTCGGGGGGGAGTTCTAACTATGGCTACACCTTC. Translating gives CASSYSGGSSNYGYTF.

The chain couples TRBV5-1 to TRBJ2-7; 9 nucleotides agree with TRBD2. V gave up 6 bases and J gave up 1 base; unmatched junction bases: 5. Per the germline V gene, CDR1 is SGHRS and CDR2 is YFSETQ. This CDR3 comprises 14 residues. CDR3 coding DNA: TGCGCCAGCAAATCGACTAGCGGATCCTACGAGCAGTACTTC. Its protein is CASKSTSGSYEQYF.

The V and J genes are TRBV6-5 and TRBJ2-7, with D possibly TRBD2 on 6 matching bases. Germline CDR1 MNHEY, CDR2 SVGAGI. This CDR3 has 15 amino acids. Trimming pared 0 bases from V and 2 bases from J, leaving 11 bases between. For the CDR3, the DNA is TGTGCCAGCAGTTACTCGCGGGACGGACCCTACGAGCAGTACTTC. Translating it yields CASSYSRDGPYEQYF.

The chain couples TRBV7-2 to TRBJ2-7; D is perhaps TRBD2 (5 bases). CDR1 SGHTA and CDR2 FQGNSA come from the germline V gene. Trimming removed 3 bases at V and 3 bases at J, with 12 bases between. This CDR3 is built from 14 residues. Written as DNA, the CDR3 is TGTGCCAGCAGCTTCGACGGGGTAATCTACGAGCAGTACTTC. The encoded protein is CASSFDGVIYEQYF.

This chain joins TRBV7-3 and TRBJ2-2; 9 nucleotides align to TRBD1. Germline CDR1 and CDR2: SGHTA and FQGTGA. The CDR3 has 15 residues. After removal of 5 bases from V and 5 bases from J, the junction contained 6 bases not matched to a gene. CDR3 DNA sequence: TGTGCCAGCAGCCGGGGACAGGGAGATACCGGGGAGCTGTTTTTT. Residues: CASSRGQGDTGELFF.

As DNA, the CDR3 is TGTGCCAGCAGTACAGGGACTAGCGGGAGACAAGAGACCCAGTACTTC. Amino acids: CASSTGTSGRQETQYF. This sequence joins TRBV28 and TRBJ2-5; TRBD2 aligns across 14 bases. The CDR3 spans 16 residues. V lost 5 bases and J lost 2; bases outside the gene matches: 4. Germline CDR1 MDHEN, CDR2 SYDVKM.

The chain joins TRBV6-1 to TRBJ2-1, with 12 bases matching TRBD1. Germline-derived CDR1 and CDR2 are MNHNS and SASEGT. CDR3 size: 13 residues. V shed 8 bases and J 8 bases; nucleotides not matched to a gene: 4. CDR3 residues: CASLGQGADEQFF. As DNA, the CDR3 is TGTGCCAGCCTGGGACAGGGGGCTGATGAGCAGTTCTTC.

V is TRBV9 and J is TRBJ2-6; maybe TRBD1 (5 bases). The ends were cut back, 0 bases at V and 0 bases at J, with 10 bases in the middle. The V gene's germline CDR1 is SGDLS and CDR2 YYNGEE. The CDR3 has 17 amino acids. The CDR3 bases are TGTGCCAGCAGCGTAGACAGGATCCGCTCTGGGGCCAACGTCCTGACTTTC. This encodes CASSVDRIRSGANVLTF. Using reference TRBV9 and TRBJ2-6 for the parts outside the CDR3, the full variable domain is DSGVTQTPKHLITATGQRVTLRCSPRSGDLSVYWYQQSLDQGLQFLIQYYNGEERAKGNILERFSAQQFPDLHSELNLSSLELGDSALYFCASSVDRIRSGANVLTFGAGSRLTVL.

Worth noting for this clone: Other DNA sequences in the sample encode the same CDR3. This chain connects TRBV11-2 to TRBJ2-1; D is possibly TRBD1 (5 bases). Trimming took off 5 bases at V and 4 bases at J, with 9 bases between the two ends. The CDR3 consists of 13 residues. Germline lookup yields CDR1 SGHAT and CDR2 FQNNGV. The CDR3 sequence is CASSPDTYNEQFF. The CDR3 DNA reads TGTGCCAGCAGCCCGGACACTTACAATGAGCAGTTCTTC. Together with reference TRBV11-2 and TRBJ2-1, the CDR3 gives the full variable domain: EAGVAQSPRYKIIEKRQSVAFWCNPISGHATLYWYQQILGQGPKLLIQFQNNGVVDDSQLPKDRFSAERLKGVDSTLKIQPAKLEDSAVYLCASSPDTYNEQFFGPGTRLTVL.

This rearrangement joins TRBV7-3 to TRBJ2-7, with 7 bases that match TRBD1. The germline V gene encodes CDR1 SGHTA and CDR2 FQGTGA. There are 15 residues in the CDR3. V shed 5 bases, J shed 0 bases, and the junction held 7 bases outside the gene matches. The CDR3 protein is CASSLMGQSSYEQYF. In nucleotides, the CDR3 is TGTGCCAGCAGCCTAATGGGACAGAGCTCCTACGAGCAGTACTTC.

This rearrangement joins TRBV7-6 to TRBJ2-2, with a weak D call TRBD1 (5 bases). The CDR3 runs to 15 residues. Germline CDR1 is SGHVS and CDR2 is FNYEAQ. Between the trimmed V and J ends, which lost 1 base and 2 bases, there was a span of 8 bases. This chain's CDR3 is CASSLEGANTGELFF. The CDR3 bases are TGTGCCAGCAGCTTAGAAGGGGCAAACACCGGGGAGCTGTTTTTT.

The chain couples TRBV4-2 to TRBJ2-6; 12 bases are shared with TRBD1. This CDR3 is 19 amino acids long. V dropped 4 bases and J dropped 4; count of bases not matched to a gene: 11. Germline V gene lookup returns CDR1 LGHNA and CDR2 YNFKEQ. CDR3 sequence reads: CASSRSGDRGPTGANVLTF. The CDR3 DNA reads TGTGCCAGCAGCCGGAGCGGGGACAGGGGGCCCACCGGGGCCAACGTCCTGACTTTC.

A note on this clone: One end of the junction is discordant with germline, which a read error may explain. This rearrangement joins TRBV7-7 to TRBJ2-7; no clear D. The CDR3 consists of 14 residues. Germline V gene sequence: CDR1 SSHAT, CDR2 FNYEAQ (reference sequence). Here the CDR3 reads CASSPVTGSYEQYF. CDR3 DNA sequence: TGTGCTAGCAGCCCTGTCACGGGCTCCTACGAGCAGTACTTC.